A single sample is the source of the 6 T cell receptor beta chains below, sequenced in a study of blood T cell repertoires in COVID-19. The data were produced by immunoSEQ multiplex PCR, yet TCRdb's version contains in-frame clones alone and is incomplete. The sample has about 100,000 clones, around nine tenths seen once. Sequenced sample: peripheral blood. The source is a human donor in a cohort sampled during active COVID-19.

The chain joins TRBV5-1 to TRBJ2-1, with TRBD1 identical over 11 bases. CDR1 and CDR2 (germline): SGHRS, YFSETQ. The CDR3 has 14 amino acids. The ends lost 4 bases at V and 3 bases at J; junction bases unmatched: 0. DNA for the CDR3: TGCGCCAGCAGCGGGACAGGGGGCTACAATGAGCAGTTCTTC. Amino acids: CASSGTGGYNEQFF.

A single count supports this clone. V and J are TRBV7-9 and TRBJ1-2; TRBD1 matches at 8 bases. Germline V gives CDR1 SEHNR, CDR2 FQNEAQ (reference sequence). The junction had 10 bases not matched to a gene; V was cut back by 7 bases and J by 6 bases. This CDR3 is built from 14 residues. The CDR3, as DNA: TGTGCCAGCACCAACGGACAGGGTTGGAATGGCTACACCTTC. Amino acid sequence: CASTNGQGWNGYTF. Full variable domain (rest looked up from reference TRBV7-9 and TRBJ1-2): DTGVSQNPRHKITKRGQNVTFRCDPISEHNRLYWYRQTLGQGPEFLTYFQNEAQLEKSRLLSDRFSAERPKGSFSTLEIQRTEQGDSAMYLCASTNGQGWNGYTFGSGTRLTVV.

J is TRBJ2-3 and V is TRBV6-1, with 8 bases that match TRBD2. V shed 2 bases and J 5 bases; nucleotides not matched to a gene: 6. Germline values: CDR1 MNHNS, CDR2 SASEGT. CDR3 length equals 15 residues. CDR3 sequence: CASSEIRLAKDTQYF. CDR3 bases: TGTGCCAGCAGTGAAATAAGACTAGCGAAAGATACGCAGTATTTT.

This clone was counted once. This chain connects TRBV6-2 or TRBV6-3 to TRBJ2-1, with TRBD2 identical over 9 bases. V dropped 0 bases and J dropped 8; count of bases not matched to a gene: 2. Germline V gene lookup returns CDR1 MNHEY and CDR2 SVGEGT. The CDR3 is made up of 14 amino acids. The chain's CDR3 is CASSYSGTSHEQFF. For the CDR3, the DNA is TGTGCCAGCAGTTACTCAGGGACTAGCCATGAGCAGTTCTTC.

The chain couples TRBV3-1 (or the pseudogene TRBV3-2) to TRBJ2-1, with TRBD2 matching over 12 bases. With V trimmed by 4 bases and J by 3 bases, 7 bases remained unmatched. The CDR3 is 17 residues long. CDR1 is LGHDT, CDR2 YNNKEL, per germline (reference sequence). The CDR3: CASSRKLAGGIYNEQFF. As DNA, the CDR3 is TGTGCCAGCAGCCGCAAACTAGCGGGAGGTATCTACAATGAGCAGTTCTTC.

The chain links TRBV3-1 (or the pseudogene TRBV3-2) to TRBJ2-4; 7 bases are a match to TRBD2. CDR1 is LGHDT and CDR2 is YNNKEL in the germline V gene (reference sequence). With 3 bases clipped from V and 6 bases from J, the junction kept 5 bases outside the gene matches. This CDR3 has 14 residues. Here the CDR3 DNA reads TGTGCCAGCAGCCAGGGCGGGAGCCTAAACATTCAGTACTTC. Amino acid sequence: CASSQGGSLNIQYF.